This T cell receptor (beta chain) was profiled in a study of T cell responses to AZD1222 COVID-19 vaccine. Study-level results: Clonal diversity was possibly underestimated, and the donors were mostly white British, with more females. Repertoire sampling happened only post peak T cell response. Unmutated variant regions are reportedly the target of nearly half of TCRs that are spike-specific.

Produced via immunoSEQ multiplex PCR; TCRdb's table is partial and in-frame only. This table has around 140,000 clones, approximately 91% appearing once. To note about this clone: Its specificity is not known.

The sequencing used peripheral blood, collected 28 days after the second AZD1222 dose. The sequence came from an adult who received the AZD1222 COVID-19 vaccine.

Here the CDR3 DNA reads TGTGCCAGCAATCCCTTAGGGTCTGGGGCCAACGTCCTGACTTTC. Translation gives CASNPLGSGANVLTF. V gene TRBV2 combines with J gene TRBJ2-6; no reliable D call. The germline CDR1 and CDR2 sequences are SNHLY and FYNNEI. V lost 7 bases and J 1 base, leaving 11 bases between the germline ends. This CDR3 comprises 15 residues.